The 26 T cell receptor beta chains given below trace back to one sample, sequenced in a study of T cell responses to AZD1222 COVID-19 vaccine. The data were produced by immunoSEQ multiplex PCR, yet TCRdb's version contains in-frame clones alone and is incomplete. The sample shows around 140,000 clones, roughly 92% of them seen only once. The starting material was peripheral blood, obtained 28 days after the second AZD1222 dose. These receptors all stem from an adult who received the AZD1222 COVID-19 vaccine.

The rearrangement uses TRBV28 and TRBJ1-2; no reliable D call. The CDR3 spans 12 residues. In germline, CDR1 is MDHEN, CDR2 SYDVKM. The V end was cut by 2 bases, the J end by 6 bases, with 7 bases between. The CDR3 spells CASSLVSDGYTF. The CDR3 nucleotides read TGTGCCAGCAGTTTAGTTAGTGATGGCTACACCTTC.

The V call is TRBV10-2, the J call TRBJ1-3; perhaps TRBD1 as D (6 bases). Trimming cost V 5 bases and J 3 bases, with 11 bases left between them. This CDR3 comprises 14 residues. CDR1 WSHSY and CDR2 SAAADI come from the germline V gene. In nucleotides, the CDR3 is TGCGCCAGCAGTCGGGGGCAGGATGGAAACACCATATATTTT. This codes for CASSRGQDGNTIYF.

The chain combines TRBV28 with TRBJ1-1; D might be TRBD1 (5 bases). Germline V gene lookup returns CDR1 MDHEN and CDR2 SYDVKM. The CDR3 consists of 15 residues. V dropped 6 bases and J dropped 5 bases, with 19 bases sitting between them. CDR3 residues: CASRDMTQGWTEAFF. CDR3 nucleotide sequence: TGTGCCAGCAGGGATATGACGCAGGGATGGACTGAAGCTTTCTTT.

The chain links TRBV7-2 to TRBJ2-3; tentative D call: TRBD2 (6 bases). The CDR3 length is 16 residues. Trimming stripped 5 bases from V and 5 bases from J, with 20 bases between. Germline values: CDR1 SGHTA, CDR2 FQGNSA. The DNA of the CDR3 is TGTGCCAGCAGCCCCAGGTCTGGCATCGGGGGAGATACGCAGTATTTT. This sequence encodes CASSPRSGIGGDTQYF.

There are many counts of this clone. The chain employs TRBV2 and TRBJ1-1; no reliable D call. This CDR3 is built from 11 residues. The V gene lost 8 bases and the J gene lost 5 bases, with 9 bases spanning the gap. CDR1 SNHLY and CDR2 FYNNEI come from the germline V gene. The CDR3 nucleotides are TGTGCCAGCCGCCGGGGAACTGAAGCTTTCTTT. It yields the protein CASRRGTEAFF.

V usage is TRBV6-5 and J usage is TRBJ2-7; the D gene could be TRBD1 or TRBD2 (5 bases each). The V gene lost 10 bases and the J gene lost 0 bases, with 16 bases spanning the gap. This CDR3 is 14 amino acids long. CDR1 is MNHEY and CDR2 is SVGAGI in the germline V gene. In DNA, the CDR3 is TGTGCCACAAAGAGAGGGGCCAGCTCCTACGAGCAGTACTTC. Protein product: CATKRGASSYEQYF.

CDR3 in DNA: TGTGCCAGCAGCCGTGGACAGGGCCTCACCGGGGAGCTGTTTTTT. This translates into CASSRGQGLTGELFF. The V call is TRBV3-1 (or the pseudogene TRBV3-2), the J call TRBJ2-2; TRBD1 agrees at 8 bases. V shed 4 bases and J 4 bases; nucleotides not matched to a gene: 5. Germline CDR1 and CDR2: LGHDT and YNNKEL (reference sequence). This CDR3 comprises 15 residues.

The chain links TRBV19 to TRBJ1-6; D gene ambiguous. V was pared by 11 bases and J by 12 bases, with 14 bases between. Germline V lookup: CDR1 LNHDA, CDR2 SQIVND (reference sequence). The CDR3 extends over 11 amino acids. The CDR3 DNA reads TGTGCCGGTCTTAAGGGAGTACCCCTCCACTTT. Translated: CAGLKGVPLHF. The full variable domain, its missing parts supplied by reference TRBV19 and TRBJ1-6, is DGGITQSPKYLFRKEGQNVTLSCEQNLNHDAMYWYRQDPGQGLRLIYYSQIVNDFQKGDIAEGYSVSREKKESFPLTVTSAQKNPTAFYLCAGLKGVPLHFGNGTRLTVT.

V gene TRBV7-9 combines with J gene TRBJ1-2; D unclear. Germline V CDR1 and CDR2: SEHNR, FQNEAQ (reference sequence). V shed 2 bases and J shed 5 bases, with 9 bases lying between them. This CDR3 contains 13 residues. CDR3 sequence (DNA): TGTGCCAGCAGCTTACTTGCTGAGTATGGCTACACCTTC. Translating gives CASSLLAEYGYTF.

The chain uses TRBV3-1 (or the pseudogene TRBV3-2) and TRBJ2-7, with D perhaps TRBD1 (5 bases). CDR1 is LGHDT, CDR2 YNNKEL, per germline (reference sequence). The CDR3 is 14 amino acids. V was clipped by 5 bases and J by 0 bases, with 11 bases between them. The DNA for the CDR3 is TGTGCCAGCAGCTTACAGGTTTCCTCCTACGAGCAGTACTTC. This encodes CASSLQVSSYEQYF.

This chain uses TRBV27 with TRBJ2-5; 14 bases line up with TRBD2. There are 16 residues in the CDR3. V gave up 3 bases and J gave up 5 bases; unmatched junction bases: 5. Germline values: CDR1 MNHEY, CDR2 SMNVEV (reference sequence). This CDR3 is CASSLGLAGAAETQYF. CDR3 bases: TGTGCCAGCAGTTTGGGACTAGCGGGAGCGGCTGAGACCCAGTACTTC.

The V and J genes are TRBV29-1 and TRBJ2-5; D is uncertain. With 7 bases removed from V and 5 bases from J, the gap between germline ends came to 8 bases. The CDR3 length is 10 residues. Germline loops: CDR1 SQVTM, CDR2 ANQGSEA. CDR3 DNA: TGCAGCGGAGGTGTGGAGACCCAGTACTTC. Its translation is CSGGVETQYF.

V gene TRBV27 combines with J gene TRBJ2-5; TRBD2 aligns across 11 bases. This CDR3 comprises 17 residues. The ends lost 5 bases at V and 4 bases at J; junction bases unmatched: 12. CDR1 and CDR2 (germline): MNHEY, SMNVEV (reference sequence). The CDR3 DNA reads TGTGCCAGCAGTCTAACCCCCTCTCTAGCGGGAGGAGAGACCCAGTACTTC. Its protein is CASSLTPSLAGGETQYF.

The gene calls are TRBV5-4 and TRBJ2-2; D tentatively reads TRBD1 or TRBD2 (5 bases each). V was pared by 5 bases and J by 2 bases, with 19 bases between. The length of the CDR3 is 17 residues. Germline values: CDR1 SGHNT, CDR2 YYREEE (reference sequence). As DNA, the CDR3 is TGTGCCAGCAGTCCGGGACCGCGCATCCCTAACACCGGGGAGCTGTTTTTT. The encoded protein is CASSPGPRIPNTGELFF. Complete variable domain (other parts from reference TRBV5-4 and TRBJ2-2): ETGVTQSPTHLIKTRGQQVTLRCSSQSGHNTVSWYQQALGQGPQFIFQYYREEENGRGNFPPRFSGLQFPNYSSELNVNALELDDSALYLCASSPGPRIPNTGELFFGEGSRLTVL.

This chain joins TRBV11-1 and TRBJ2-5; possibly TRBD1 or TRBD2 for D (6 bases each). Trimming left V 5 bases short and J 5 bases short, with 21 bases between. From germline, CDR1 is SGHAT and CDR2 FQDESV (reference sequence). The CDR3 is 16 residues long. CDR3 sequence reads: CASSLNLWGAAETQYF. The CDR3 region has the DNA TGTGCCAGCAGCCTCAACCTGTGGGGGGCTGCGGAGACCCAGTACTTC. Filled out from reference TRBV11-1 and TRBJ2-5, the complete variable domain reads EAEVAQSPRYKITEKSQAVAFWCDPISGHATLYWYRQILGQGPELLVQFQDESVVDDSQLPKDRFSAERLKGVDSTLKIQPAELGDSAMYLCASSLNLWGAAETQYFGPGTRLLVL.

The V and J genes are TRBV10-3 and TRBJ2-1; 8 bases map to TRBD1. V lost 2 bases and J lost 12; bases outside the gene matches: 12. CDR1 and CDR2 (germline): ENHRY, SYGVKD. The CDR3 sequence is 15 residues long. This chain's CDR3 is CAISEGQGRRTRQFF. CDR3 nucleotide sequence: TGTGCCATCAGTGAGGGACAGGGCCGCCGGACGCGGCAGTTCTTC.

J is TRBJ1-3 and V is TRBV10-3, with TRBD1 as a possible D gene (6 bases). The germline V gene encodes CDR1 ENHRY and CDR2 SYGVKD. Trimming took 3 bases from V and 8 from J, leaving 8 bases between them. This CDR3 comprises 12 residues. The CDR3 spells CAISEEGDTIYF. CDR3 sequence (DNA): TGTGCCATCAGTGAAGAGGGGGACACCATATATTTT.

The chain has TRBV5-1 and TRBJ2-2; D assignment may be TRBD1 or TRBD2 (5 bases each). V was shortened by 5 bases and J by 7 bases, with 18 bases between the two germline ends. Germline V lookup: CDR1 SGHRS, CDR2 YFSETQ. The CDR3 covers 15 residues. In DNA, the CDR3 is TGCGCCAGCAGAGTTATTCAGGGCGAGGGCGGGGAGCTGTTTTTT. Encoded protein: CASRVIQGEGGELFF.

This chain connects TRBV5-3 to TRBJ1-1; a weak D match, TRBD1 (5 bases). TRBV5-3 falls under the ORF class, with uncertain function. Trimming took 1 base from V and 9 from J, leaving 13 bases between them. The CDR3 sequence is 13 residues long. CDR3 in amino acids: CARSLSKEGKAFF. The CDR3 DNA is TGTGCCAGAAGCTTGTCCAAGGAGGGGAAAGCTTTCTTT.

The chain combines TRBV19 with TRBJ2-2; 13 nucleotides agree with TRBD2. Trimming at V came to 6 bases and at J to 8 bases, leaving 9 bases not matched to a gene. CDR1 LNHDA and CDR2 SQIVND come from the germline V gene (reference sequence). The CDR3 totals 16 residues. This CDR3 reads CASSIGGGLAGGELFF. CDR3 nucleotides: TGTGCCAGTAGCATCGGAGGGGGACTAGCGGGAGGGGAGCTGTTTTTT.

This chain connects TRBV2 to TRBJ1-2, with D maybe TRBD1 (5 bases). Trimming left V 5 bases short and J 8 bases short, with 21 bases between. Germline V CDR1 and CDR2: SNHLY, FYNNEI. The CDR3 contains 15 residues. CDR3 residues: CASSTTGTPVRGYTF. In DNA form, the CDR3 reads TGTGCCAGCAGTACTACCGGGACCCCCGTAAGAGGCTACACCTTC.

The CDR3 sequence: CASSPGDRESGYTF. CDR3 coding DNA: TGTGCCAGCAGTCCCGGGGACAGGGAAAGTGGCTACACCTTC. The chain is built from TRBV28 and TRBJ1-2; TRBD1 agrees at 9 bases. The length of the CDR3 is 14 residues. Germline trimming cut 5 bases from V and 7 bases from J; bases unmatched to any gene: 8. Germline values: CDR1 MDHEN, CDR2 SYDVKM.

This clone was seen just once. The DNA for the CDR3 is TGTGCCAGCAGTTACTTCAGGGGTGAGTCCTACGAGCAGTACTTC. Its protein is CASSYFRGESYEQYF. The chain is built from TRBV6-2 or TRBV6-3 and TRBJ2-7; possible D gene TRBD1, 6 bases. The V end lost 1 base, the J end lost 1 base, and 11 bases lay between the germline ends. The germline V gene has CDR1 MNHEY and CDR2 SVGEGT. The CDR3 is 15 amino acids.

The V call is TRBV6-5, the J call TRBJ1-1; D gene ambiguous. With 7 bases removed from V and 6 bases from J, the gap between germline ends came to 21 bases. Germline CDR1 reads MNHEY; CDR2 reads SVGAGI. The CDR3 is 15 amino acids. The CDR3: CASTRRGRGTSEAFF. The CDR3 region has the DNA TGTGCCAGCACTAGACGGGGTCGGGGAACTTCTGAAGCTTTCTTT.

This chain joins TRBV6-6 and TRBJ2-3; unclear D gene. V shed 2 bases and J shed 4 bases, with 4 bases lying between them. Germline lookup yields CDR1 MNHNY and CDR2 SVGAGI (reference sequence). The CDR3 contains 12 residues. CDR3 protein: CASSYDADTQYF. The CDR3 DNA reads TGTGCCAGCAGTTACGATGCAGATACGCAGTATTTT.

V and J are TRBV6-5 and TRBJ2-7; 10 bases map to TRBD2. The CDR3 runs to 14 residues. CDR1 is MNHEY, CDR2 SVGAGI, per germline. Trimming cost V 7 bases and J 3 bases; bases outside gene matches: 6. The CDR3 bases are TGTGCCAGCAAACCGGGACTAGCGATCTACGAGCAGTACTTC. This encodes CASKPGLAIYEQYF.